The present entry profiles one TCR beta chain with its context. What it binds is not known. The CDR3 covers 15 residues. Germline values: CDR1 MDHEN, CDR2 SYDVKM. V was cut by 2 bases and J by 6 bases, with 14 bases left in between. Clones were read by immunoSEQ multiplex PCR, and TCRdb kept only the in-frame ones, dropping some. The sample includes 100,000 to 150,000 clones, about 90% of them seen just once. The sample comes from a study of T cells in localized non-small cell lung cancer. The study's findings and limits: A higher density of T cells in blood coincided with extended overall survival. Because sequencing included only one region (of the tumor), heterogeneity remains possible. Adjacent lung was found to contain a median approximately 60 of the top 100 tumor clones. The greatest T cell clonality was found in uninvolved adjacent lung (higher than in tumor).

This sample comprised peripheral blood, obtained before any cancer treatment. The V call is TRBV28, the J call TRBJ1-3; the D gene is possibly TRBD1 (6 bases). The source is a female donor at least 60 years old with stage I lung adenocarcinoma. As DNA, the CDR3 is TGTGCCAGCAGTTTAGGGGGCAGGGTTGAAAACACCATATATTTT. Its protein product is CASSLGGRVENTIYF.